Listed below are T cell receptor beta chains from one sample, sequenced in a study of shared T cell receptors in the human thymus. The table came from immunoSEQ multiplex PCR; TCRdb's copy has only in-frame clones and leaves some out. The sample has some 640,000 clones; around 87% are singletons. This sample also appeared in a second study, on human thymus T cells.

The specimen sequenced was thymocytes. The receptors were sampled from a boy under two years old with a congenital heart defect. The CDR3 runs from the conserved cysteine through the conserved F or W. Each record gives: V gene, clone size, D gene, J gene, CDR3 protein, CDR3 DNA. A D gene is named only where the DNA matches it firmly. A row's size may be missing; if present it is once, few, many or a size class.

>TRBV5-1|-|TRBD1|TRBJ1-1
CASSLGRQGTNTEAFF
TGCGCCAGCAGCTTAGGCCGACAGGGGACGAACACTGAAGCTTTCTTT
>TRBV19|few|TRBD2|TRBJ2-7
CASSIGTSGLYEQYF
TGTGCCAGTAGTATAGGGACTAGCGGCCTCTACGAGCAGTACTTC
>TRBV27|-|-|TRBJ1-4
CASSLKQRVGKLFF
TGTGCCAGCAGTTTAAAACAGAGGGTCGGGAAACTGTTTTTT
>TRBV4-3|-|TRBD1|TRBJ2-5
CASSQQTPDRGMKETQYF
TGCGCCAGCAGCCAACAAACTCCGGACAGGGGGATGAAAGAGACCCAGTACTTC
>TRBV15|-|TRBD2|TRBJ2-1
CATSTTSGTSNEQFF
TGTGCCACCAGCACAACTTCCGGGACTAGCAATGAGCAGTTCTTC
>TRBV27|-|TRBD1|TRBJ2-2
CASRPKDRGSGELFF
TGTGCCAGCAGACCCAAAGACAGGGGATCCGGGGAGCTGTTTTTT
>TRBV27|once|TRBD1|TRBJ1-1
CASSTGGGADTEAFF
TGTGCCAGCAGTACAGGGGGGGGTGCAGACACTGAAGCTTTCTTT
>TRBV25-1|-|-|TRBJ1-2
CASSDPQNYGYTF
TGTGCCAGCAGTGATCCCCAAAACTATGGCTACACCTTC
>TRBV5-1|-|TRBD2|TRBJ2-1
CASSATSGDYNEQFF
TGCGCCAGCAGCGCAACTAGCGGGGACTACAATGAGCAGTTCTTC
>TRBV4-2|-|-|TRBJ2-3
CASSQGEGGQSTDTQYF
TGTGCCAGCAGCCAAGGGGAGGGGGGGCAGAGCACAGATACGCAGTATTTT
>TRBV7-2|-|-|TRBJ1-2
CASSLALRYGYTF
TGTGCCAGCAGCTTAGCCCTCCGCTATGGCTACACCTTC
>TRBV28|-|-|TRBJ2-1
CASSSLGPYNEQFF
TGTGCCAGCAGTTCTTTGGGCCCTTACAATGAGCAGTTCTTC
>TRBV5-1|once|-|TRBJ1-2
CASSCWEGKLSGYTF
TGCGCCAGCAGCTGCTGGGAGGGTAAATTAAGTGGCTACACCTTC
>TRBV10-3|-|TRBD1|TRBJ1-2
CAIREQGAGSYGYTF
TGTGCCATCAGGGAACAGGGGGCCGGTAGCTATGGCTACACCTTC
>TRBV19|-|-|TRBJ2-7
CASSIQQDYEQYF
TGTGCCAGTAGTATACAACAGGACTACGAGCAGTACTTC
>TRBV27|-|TRBD2|TRBJ2-7
CASSPLGTSGEQYF
TGTGCCAGCAGTCCACTCGGGACTAGCGGCGAGCAGTACTTC
>TRBV21-1|-|-|TRBJ2-5
CASSNPSLAGVETQYF
TGTGCCAGCAGCAACCCTTCTTTAGCGGGAGTGGAGACCCAGTACTTC
>TRBV11-3|-|-|TRBJ2-2
CASSLRGSDTGELFF
TGTGCCAGCAGTCTTAGGGGAAGCGACACCGGGGAGCTGTTTTTT
>TRBV4-3|-|-|TRBJ1-4
CASSRRFGYRGEKLFF
TGCGCCAGCAGCCGTCGATTCGGGTATCGTGGTGAAAAACTGTTTTTT